This T cell receptor beta chain was recorded in a study of long-term antiretroviral therapy in people with HIV. Points on this clone: Its antigen is not known.

Trimming removed 5 bases from V and 5 bases from J; junction bases left unmatched: 8. The CDR3 is 15 amino acids. Germline loops: CDR1 MNHEY, CDR2 SVGAGI. The assay, immunoSEQ v3.0, was run at survey level. Each sample aimed for about 35,000-50,000 sequenced T-cell genomes. Only in-frame clones appear in the TCRdb table, and some are missing; sequencing was by immunoSEQ multiplex PCR. The data show 25,000 to 35,000 clones, with over 90% seen just once and less than 9.5% held by the top ten. Study outcomes and limitations: All blood samples came from the years 2004 to 2017, possibly under older ART regimens.

This receptor was taken from a man aged 25-40 years with HIV. The genes are TRBV6-5 and TRBJ2-2; the match to TRBD2 covers 7 bases. Sequences were derived from unsorted PBMCs, sampled about 6.6 years after starting antiretroviral therapy. CDR3 nucleotides: TGTGCCAGCAGTAGTTCTAGCGGCGGGACCGGGGAGCTGTTTTTT. Its translation is CASSSSSGGTGELFF.